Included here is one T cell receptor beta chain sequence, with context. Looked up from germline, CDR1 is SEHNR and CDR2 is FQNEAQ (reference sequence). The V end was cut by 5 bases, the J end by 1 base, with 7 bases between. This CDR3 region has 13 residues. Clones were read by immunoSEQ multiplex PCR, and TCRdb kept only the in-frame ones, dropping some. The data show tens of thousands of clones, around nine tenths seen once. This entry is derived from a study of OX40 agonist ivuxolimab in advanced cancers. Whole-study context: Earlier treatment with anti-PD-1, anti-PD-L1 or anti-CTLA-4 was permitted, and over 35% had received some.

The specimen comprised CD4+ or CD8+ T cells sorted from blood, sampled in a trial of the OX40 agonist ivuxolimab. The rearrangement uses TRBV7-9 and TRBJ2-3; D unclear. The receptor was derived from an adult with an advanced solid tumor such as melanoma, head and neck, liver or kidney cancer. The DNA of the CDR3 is TGTGCCAGCAGCCCCCTAGGCACAGATACGCAGTATTTT. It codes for CASSPLGTDTQYF. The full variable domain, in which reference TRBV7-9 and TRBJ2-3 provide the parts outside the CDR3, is DTGVSQNPRHKITKRGQNVTFRCDPISEHNRLYWYRQTLGQGPEFLTYFQNEAQLEKSRLLSDRFSAERPKGSFSTLEIQRTEQGDSAMYLCASSPLGTDTQYFGPGTRLTVL.